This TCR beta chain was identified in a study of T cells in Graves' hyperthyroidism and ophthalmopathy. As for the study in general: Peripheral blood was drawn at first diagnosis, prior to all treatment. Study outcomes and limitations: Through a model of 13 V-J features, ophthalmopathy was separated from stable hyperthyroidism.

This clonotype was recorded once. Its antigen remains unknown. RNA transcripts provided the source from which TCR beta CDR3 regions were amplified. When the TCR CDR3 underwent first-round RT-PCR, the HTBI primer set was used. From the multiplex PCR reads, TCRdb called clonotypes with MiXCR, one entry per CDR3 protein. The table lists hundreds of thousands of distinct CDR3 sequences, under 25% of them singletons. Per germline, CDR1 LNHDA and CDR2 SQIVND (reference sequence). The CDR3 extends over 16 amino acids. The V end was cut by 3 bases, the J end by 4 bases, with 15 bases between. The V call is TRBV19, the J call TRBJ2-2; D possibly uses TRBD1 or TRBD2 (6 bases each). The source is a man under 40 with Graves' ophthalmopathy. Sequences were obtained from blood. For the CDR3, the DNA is TGTGCCAGTAGTATGGGGGCTAGCGCGACCACCGGGGAGCTGTTTTTT. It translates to CASSMGASATTGELFF. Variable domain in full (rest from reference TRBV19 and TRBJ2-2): DGGITQSPKYLFRKEGQNVTLSCEQNLNHDAMYWYRQDPGQGLRLIYYSQIVNDFQKGDIAEGYSVSREKKESFPLTVTSAQKNPTAFYLCASSMGASATTGELFFGEGSRLTVL.